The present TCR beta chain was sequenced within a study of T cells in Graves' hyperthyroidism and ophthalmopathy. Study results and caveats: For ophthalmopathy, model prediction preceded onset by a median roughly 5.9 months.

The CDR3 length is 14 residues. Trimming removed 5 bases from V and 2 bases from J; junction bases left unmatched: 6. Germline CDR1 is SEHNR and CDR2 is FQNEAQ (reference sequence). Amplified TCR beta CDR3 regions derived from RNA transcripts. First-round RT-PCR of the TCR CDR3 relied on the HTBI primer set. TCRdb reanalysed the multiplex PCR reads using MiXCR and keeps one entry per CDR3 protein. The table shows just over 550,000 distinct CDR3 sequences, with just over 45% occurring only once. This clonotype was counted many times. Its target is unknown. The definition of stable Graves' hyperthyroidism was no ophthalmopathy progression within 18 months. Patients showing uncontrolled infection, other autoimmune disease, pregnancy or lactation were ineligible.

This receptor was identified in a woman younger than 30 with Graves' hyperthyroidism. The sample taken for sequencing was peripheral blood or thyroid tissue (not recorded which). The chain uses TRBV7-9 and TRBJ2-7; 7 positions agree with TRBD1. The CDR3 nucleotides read TGTGCCAGCAGCCTACAGACAGGGACCTACGAGCAGTACTTC. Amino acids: CASSLQTGTYEQYF.